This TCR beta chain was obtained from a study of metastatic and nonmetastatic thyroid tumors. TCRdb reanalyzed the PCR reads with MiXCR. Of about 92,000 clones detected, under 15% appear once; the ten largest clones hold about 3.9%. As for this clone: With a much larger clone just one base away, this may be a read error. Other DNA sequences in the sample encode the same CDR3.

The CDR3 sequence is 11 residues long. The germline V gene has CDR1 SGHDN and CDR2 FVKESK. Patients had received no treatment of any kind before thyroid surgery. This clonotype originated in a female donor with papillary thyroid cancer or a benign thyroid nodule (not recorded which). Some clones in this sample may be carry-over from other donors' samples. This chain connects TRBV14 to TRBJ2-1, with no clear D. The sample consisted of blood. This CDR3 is CASSHANEQFF. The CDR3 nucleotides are TGTGCCAGCAGCCATGCTAATGAACAGTTCTTC.